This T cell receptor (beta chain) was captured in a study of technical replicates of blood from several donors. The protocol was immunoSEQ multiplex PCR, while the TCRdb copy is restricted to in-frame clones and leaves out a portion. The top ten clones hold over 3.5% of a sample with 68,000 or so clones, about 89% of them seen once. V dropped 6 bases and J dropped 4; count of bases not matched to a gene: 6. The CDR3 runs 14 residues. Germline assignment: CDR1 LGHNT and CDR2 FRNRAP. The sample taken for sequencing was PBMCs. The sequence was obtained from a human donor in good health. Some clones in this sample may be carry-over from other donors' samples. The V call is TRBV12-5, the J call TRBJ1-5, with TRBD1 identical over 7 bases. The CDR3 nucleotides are TGTGCTAGTGGCCACGGACAGGAGAATCAGCCCCAGCATTTT. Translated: CASGHGQENQPQHF. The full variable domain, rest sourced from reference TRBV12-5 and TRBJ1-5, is DARVTQTPRHKVTEMGQEVTMRCQPILGHNTVFWYRQTMMQGLELLAYFRNRAPLDDSGMPKDRFSAEMPDATLATLKIQPSEPRDSAVYFCASGHGQENQPQHFGDGTRLSIL.